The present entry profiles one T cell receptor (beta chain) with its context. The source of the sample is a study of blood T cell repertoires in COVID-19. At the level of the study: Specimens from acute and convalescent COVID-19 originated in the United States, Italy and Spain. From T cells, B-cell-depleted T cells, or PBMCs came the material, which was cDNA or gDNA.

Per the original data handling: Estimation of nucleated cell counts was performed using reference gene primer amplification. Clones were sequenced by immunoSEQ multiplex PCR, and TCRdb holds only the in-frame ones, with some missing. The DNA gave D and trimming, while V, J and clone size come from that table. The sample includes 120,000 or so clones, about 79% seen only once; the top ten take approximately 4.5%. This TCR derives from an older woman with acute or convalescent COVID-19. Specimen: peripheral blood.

The CDR3 sequence: CAIKSDSQPTYEQYF. CDR3 sequence (DNA): TGTGCCATCAAGAGTGACAGCCAACCTACCTACGAGCAGTACTTC. The genes are TRBV10-3 and TRBJ2-7; D is possibly TRBD1 (5 bases). In germline, CDR1 is ENHRY, CDR2 SYGVKD. V was pared by 7 bases and J by 2 bases, with 18 bases between. CDR3 length equals 15 residues.